These 4 T cell receptor beta chains were all obtained from the same sample, sequenced in a study of Graves' ophthalmopathy and Graves' hyperthyroidism. From RNA, the CDR3 regions of TCR beta chains were amplified and sequenced. First-round RT-PCR with HTBI primers preceded a second-round multiplex PCR. TCRdb reprocessed the multiplex PCR reads with MiXCR, giving one entry per CDR3 protein. The table records about 480,000 distinct CDR3 sequences, approximately 15% of them present only once. Sequencing input: blood. The receptor source for this set is a woman aged 25 to 39 with Graves' ophthalmopathy.

This clonotype was counted only a few times. The chain joins TRBV5-1 to TRBJ1-2, with 7 bases lining up with TRBD1. The CDR3 totals 15 residues. J gave up 6 bases and V 0 bases, and 8 bases lay outside the gene matches. Looked up from germline, CDR1 is SGHRS and CDR2 is YFSETQ. In DNA form, the CDR3 reads TGCGCCAGCAGCTTGGATCGACAGGGCCTAGATGGCTACACCTTC. Residues: CASSLDRQGLDGYTF.

The genes are TRBV6-2 or TRBV6-3 and TRBJ2-7; 8 nucleotides match TRBD2. Per germline, CDR1 MNHEY and CDR2 SVGEGT. Losses at the gene ends were 7 bases for V and 4 bases for J; bases not matched to a gene: 9. The CDR3 is made up of 14 amino acids. The CDR3 sequence: CASKMLAGLYEQYF. CDR3 nucleotide sequence: TGTGCCAGCAAGATGCTAGCGGGTTTGTACGAGCAGTACTTC.

The chain combines TRBV12-3 or TRBV12-4 with TRBJ2-5; 8 bases match TRBD2. The V and J ends lost 4 bases and 4 bases, in that order; junction bases with no gene match: 11. The CDR3 has 16 amino acids. In DNA, the CDR3 is TGTGCCAGCAGTTCGCCCCTGCGGGGGGCTTCAGAGACCCAGTACTTC. This gives the protein CASSSPLRGASETQYF.

This clonotype was detected many times. The genes are TRBV28 and TRBJ1-1; D is unclear. V was trimmed by 3 bases and J by 1 base, leaving 12 bases between them. This CDR3 region has 15 residues. Looked up from germline, CDR1 is MDHEN and CDR2 is SYDVKM. The CDR3 DNA reads TGTGCCAGCAGTTTGTTCCCGGGAGGGAACACTGAAGCTTTCTTT. Translation gives CASSLFPGGNTEAFF.